These T cell receptor beta chains were read from a single sample in a study of beta chain features in type 1 diabetes. Using immunoSEQ multiplex PCR, the repertoire was profiled, and TCRdb retains in-frame clones only, with some absent. The sample holds hundreds of thousands of clones, approximately 16% seen once. The sequenced sample was naive CD4+ T cells from blood. The receptors come from a man in his late teens or twenties with type 1 diabetes. CDR3s include the opening cysteine and the closing phenylalanine or tryptophan. A D gene is named only where the DNA matches it firmly. Clone sizes are given selectively: once, few, many, or a class where the clone is expanded.

d_call: TRBD2; j_call: TRBJ2-2; cdr3_length: 17; v_call: TRBV5-1; clone_size: few; cdr3_aa: CASSLQLAGAGTGELFF; cdr3_nt: TGCGCCAGCAGCTTGCAACTAGCGGGAGCAGGGACCGGGGAGCTGTTTTTT
d_call: TRBD2; j_call: TRBJ2-1; cdr3_length: 15; v_call: TRBV5-4; clone_size: -; cdr3_aa: CASSLTAGGVNEQFF; cdr3_nt: TGTGCCAGCAGCTTGACGGCGGGGGGTGTCAATGAGCAGTTCTTC
d_call: TRBD1; j_call: TRBJ2-2; cdr3_length: 18; v_call: TRBV9; clone_size: -; cdr3_aa: CASSRGQGNSRYAGELFF; cdr3_nt: TGTGCCAGCAGCAGGGGACAGGGGAATTCTAGATATGCCGGGGAGCTGTTTTTT
d_call: -; j_call: TRBJ1-6; cdr3_length: 15; v_call: TRBV28; clone_size: -; cdr3_aa: CASSTRDRRRSPLHF; cdr3_nt: TGTGCCAGCAGTACGCGGGACCGGCGACGTTCACCCCTCCACTTT
d_call: TRBD1; j_call: TRBJ2-7; cdr3_length: 14; v_call: TRBV7-9; clone_size: -; cdr3_aa: CASSLSQGTYEQYF; cdr3_nt: TGTGCCAGCAGCCTTTCACAGGGGACCTACGAGCAGTACTTC
d_call: -; j_call: TRBJ1-1; cdr3_length: 12; v_call: TRBV6-5; clone_size: -; cdr3_aa: CASNQEGPEAFF; cdr3_nt: TGTGCCAGCAACCAGGAGGGCCCTGAAGCTTTCTTT
d_call: -; j_call: TRBJ1-5; cdr3_length: 11; v_call: TRBV2; clone_size: few; cdr3_aa: CASSVGQPQHF; cdr3_nt: TGTGCCAGCTCAGTGGGCCAGCCCCAGCATTTT
d_call: -; j_call: TRBJ2-3; cdr3_length: 12; v_call: TRBV5-1; clone_size: few; cdr3_aa: CASSGPGITQYF; cdr3_nt: TGCGCCAGCAGCGGCCCAGGGATTACGCAGTATTTT
d_call: TRBD1; j_call: TRBJ1-1; cdr3_length: 16; v_call: TRBV5-4; clone_size: -; cdr3_aa: CASSATPGQGDTEAFF; cdr3_nt: TGTGCCAGCAGCGCTACACCGGGACAGGGTGACACTGAAGCTTTCTTT
d_call: -; j_call: TRBJ1-1; cdr3_length: 15; v_call: TRBV30; clone_size: -; cdr3_aa: CAWSEALSDSTEAFF; cdr3_nt: TGTGCCTGGAGCGAAGCCCTTTCTGATAGCACTGAAGCTTTCTTT
d_call: TRBD2; j_call: TRBJ2-3; cdr3_length: 16; v_call: TRBV4-3; clone_size: -; cdr3_aa: CASSPQAGGASNTQYF; cdr3_nt: TGCGCCAGCAGCCCCCAAGCGGGGGGCGCGTCAAATACGCAGTATTTT
d_call: TRBD2; j_call: TRBJ2-5; cdr3_length: 19; v_call: TRBV10-3; clone_size: -; cdr3_aa: CASQGGTGVIAGGVETQYF; cdr3_nt: TGTGCCTCCCAGGGGGGTACAGGGGTCATAGCGGGAGGGGTAGAGACCCAGTACTTC
d_call: TRBD2; j_call: TRBJ2-5; cdr3_length: 16; v_call: TRBV5-1; clone_size: few; cdr3_aa: CASSPPIGTSRETQYF; cdr3_nt: TGCGCCAGCAGCCCCCCTATTGGGACTAGCAGAGAGACCCAGTACTTC
d_call: -; j_call: TRBJ2-7; cdr3_length: 15; v_call: TRBV6-5; clone_size: few; cdr3_aa: CASSYSRQDRGEQYF; cdr3_nt: TGTGCCAGCAGTTACTCGAGACAGGATAGGGGCGAGCAGTACTTC
d_call: TRBD2; j_call: TRBJ2-7; cdr3_length: 15; v_call: TRBV28; clone_size: few; cdr3_aa: CASSPSGGETAEQYF; cdr3_nt: TGTGCCAGCAGTCCTAGCGGGGGGGAGACCGCCGAGCAGTACTTC
d_call: TRBD1; j_call: TRBJ1-4; cdr3_length: 12; v_call: TRBV28; clone_size: few; cdr3_aa: CASRTGNEKLFF; cdr3_nt: TGTGCCAGCCGGACAGGGAATGAAAAACTGTTTTTT
d_call: -; j_call: TRBJ1-3; cdr3_length: 15; v_call: TRBV5-1; clone_size: few; cdr3_aa: CASSDSRTSGNTIYF; cdr3_nt: TGCGCCAGCAGCGACAGCCGGACGTCTGGAAACACCATATATTTT
d_call: TRBD1; j_call: TRBJ1-2; cdr3_length: 14; v_call: TRBV6-1; clone_size: few; cdr3_aa: CASSDGQGRGGYTF; cdr3_nt: TGTGCCAGCAGTGACGGACAGGGGAGGGGTGGCTACACCTTC
d_call: -; j_call: TRBJ1-1; cdr3_length: 15; v_call: TRBV11-2; clone_size: once; cdr3_aa: CASNLLGVMNTEAFF; cdr3_nt: TGTGCCAGCAACCTACTCGGGGTAATGAACACTGAAGCTTTCTTT
d_call: -; j_call: TRBJ2-5; cdr3_length: 13; v_call: TRBV28; clone_size: few; cdr3_aa: CASSLQGIKTQYF; cdr3_nt: TGTGCCAGCAGTTTGCAGGGGATAAAGACCCAGTACTTC
d_call: TRBD1; j_call: TRBJ1-5; cdr3_length: 14; v_call: TRBV10-3; clone_size: -; cdr3_aa: CAISGGQVGQPQHF; cdr3_nt: TGTGCCATCAGTGGGGGACAGGTTGGTCAGCCCCAGCATTTT
d_call: -; j_call: TRBJ2-2; cdr3_length: 17; v_call: TRBV4-3; clone_size: -; cdr3_aa: CASSQDWGGSTTGELFF; cdr3_nt: TGCGCCAGCAGCCAAGATTGGGGAGGTTCGACAACCGGGGAGCTGTTTTTT
d_call: -; j_call: TRBJ2-1; cdr3_length: 12; v_call: TRBV19; clone_size: few; cdr3_aa: CATRDLYNEQFF; cdr3_nt: TGTGCCACCAGAGACTTATACAATGAGCAGTTCTTC
d_call: TRBD1; j_call: TRBJ1-4; cdr3_length: 16; v_call: TRBV11-2; clone_size: -; cdr3_aa: CASSSPKGQIGPKLFF; cdr3_nt: TGTGCCAGCAGCTCTCCAAAGGGACAGATCGGTCCAAAACTGTTTTTT
d_call: TRBD1; j_call: TRBJ1-5; cdr3_length: 13; v_call: TRBV29-1; clone_size: -; cdr3_aa: CSVARDRNQPQHF; cdr3_nt: TGCAGCGTCGCGCGGGACAGAAATCAGCCCCAGCATTTT
d_call: TRBD1; j_call: TRBJ1-6; cdr3_length: 15; v_call: TRBV5-4; clone_size: -; cdr3_aa: CASSRDSSYNSPLHF; cdr3_nt: TGTGCCAGCAGCAGGGACAGCTCCTATAATTCACCCCTCCACTTT
d_call: -; j_call: TRBJ1-5; cdr3_length: 12; v_call: TRBV28; clone_size: -; cdr3_aa: CASGGGNQPQHF; cdr3_nt: TGTGCCAGCGGGGGGGGCAATCAGCCCCAGCATTTT
d_call: TRBD2; j_call: TRBJ2-7; cdr3_length: 14; v_call: TRBV9; clone_size: -; cdr3_aa: CASSVGLAAYEQYF; cdr3_nt: TGTGCCAGCAGCGTAGGACTAGCGGCCTACGAGCAGTACTTC
d_call: -; j_call: TRBJ2-5; cdr3_length: 15; v_call: TRBV7-2; clone_size: -; cdr3_aa: CASSVGLWQQETQYF; cdr3_nt: TGTGCCAGCAGCGTGGGACTTTGGCAGCAAGAGACCCAGTACTTC
d_call: TRBD1; j_call: TRBJ1-6; cdr3_length: 12; v_call: TRBV2; clone_size: -; cdr3_aa: CAGRDRNSPLHF; cdr3_nt: TGTGCCGGCCGGGACAGAAATTCACCCCTCCACTTT
d_call: -; j_call: TRBJ2-7; cdr3_length: 16; v_call: TRBV14; clone_size: -; cdr3_aa: CASSRRITGDDYEQYF; cdr3_nt: TGTGCCAGCAGCCGACGGATTACGGGGGACGACTACGAGCAGTACTTC
d_call: -; j_call: TRBJ2-3; cdr3_length: 16; v_call: TRBV9; clone_size: -; cdr3_aa: CASTPSAYGGQDTQYF; cdr3_nt: TGTGCCAGCACCCCGAGCGCCTACGGGGGGCAAGATACGCAGTATTTT